Sequencing of this T cell receptor beta chain was carried out in a study of blood T cell repertoires in COVID-19. The wider study: Acute and convalescent COVID-19 samples came from the United States, Italy and Spain. PBMCs, B-cell-depleted T cells, or T cells provided the cDNA or gDNA that made up the material.

Trimming took off 4 bases at V and 5 bases at J, with 18 bases between the two ends. CDR1 is SGHRS and CDR2 is YFSETQ in the germline V gene. CDR3 length equals 15 residues. TCRdb's table, derived via immunoSEQ multiplex PCR, lists solely in-frame clones and lacks some. The table records 150,000 to 200,000 clones, about 88% of them present only once. The chain recombines TRBV5-1 with TRBJ2-5; tentative D call: TRBD1 (6 bases). The sequenced sample consisted of peripheral blood. This receptor was taken from a man between 60 and 75 years old with active or convalescent COVID-19. As DNA, the CDR3 is TGCGCCAGCAGCCCTACGAGGGGGATCCGGGAGACCCAGTACTTC. It encodes CASSPTRGIRETQYF.